This TCR beta chain was observed in a study of cytomegalovirus exposure and HLA in healthy donors. Study-wide points: When analyzed later, the rates of TCR association showed variation by HLA locus, with DRB1 the most and HLA-C the fewest. Previous analysis showed most TCR beta V segments were productive about 90% or about 30% of the time. With later analysis, a missense DCLRE1C variant became linked to TCR beta V- and J-gene trimming. After further analysis at a later stage, 16,951 TCR beta sequences were associated with HLA alleles at 0.05 false discovery rate.

The PCR employed 60 Vbeta primers together with 13 Jbeta primers. The repertoire was sequenced with immunoSEQ multiplex PCR; TCRdb's copy has only in-frame clones and lacks some. The sample lists 130,000 to 150,000 clones, roughly 79% occurring once. This clone was seen only a few times. Its antigen is as yet unknown. Trimming stripped 0 bases from V and 0 bases from J, with 8 bases between. Germline CDR1 MNHEY, CDR2 SVGAGI. The CDR3 contains 15 residues. V usage is TRBV6-5 and J usage is TRBJ2-5; D uncertain. Sequenced input: PBMCs. The clonotype comes from a male donor in good health and CMV-seronegative. The CDR3 sequence: CASSYSRLNQETQYF. CDR3 nucleotides: TGTGCCAGCAGTTACTCGCGGTTGAACCAAGAGACCCAGTACTTC.